This T cell receptor (beta chain) was sequenced for a study of T cells after yellow fever vaccination. The CDR3 contains 14 residues. V was pared by 2 bases and J by 6 bases, with 6 bases of the junction left unmatched. The 5'RACE template-switching step produced TCR cDNA and added a universal primer site and UMIs. Using its own MiXCR run on the 5' RACE reads, TCRdb lists one record per CDR3 protein. The table lists fewer than 400,000 distinct CDR3 sequences, 6.2% of them singletons. The material sequenced was PBMCs, taken 5 days after the yellow fever booster vaccination. The sequence came from a man in his thirties or forties who received the YFV17D yellow fever vaccine. V is TRBV23-1 and J is TRBJ2-7; 8 bases map to TRBD2. TRBV23-1 carries the ORF label, with uncertain function. CDR3 region: CASSQEAGVCEQYF. For the CDR3, the DNA is TGCGCCAGCAGTCAAGAAGCGGGAGTCTGCGAGCAGTACTTC.